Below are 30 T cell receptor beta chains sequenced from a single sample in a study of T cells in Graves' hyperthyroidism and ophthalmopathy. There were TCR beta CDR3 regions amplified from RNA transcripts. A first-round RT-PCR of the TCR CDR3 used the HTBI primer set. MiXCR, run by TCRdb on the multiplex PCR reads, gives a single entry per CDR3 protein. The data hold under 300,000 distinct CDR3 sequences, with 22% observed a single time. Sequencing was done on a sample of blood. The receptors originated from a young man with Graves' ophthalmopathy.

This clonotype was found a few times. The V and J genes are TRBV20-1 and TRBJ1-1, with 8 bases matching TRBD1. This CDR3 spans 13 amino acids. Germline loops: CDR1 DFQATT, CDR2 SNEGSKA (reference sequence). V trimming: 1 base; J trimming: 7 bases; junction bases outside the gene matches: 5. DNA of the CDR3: TGCAGTGCTAGAGTCCTGACAGGGGTTGAAGCTTTCTTT. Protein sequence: CSARVLTGVEAFF.

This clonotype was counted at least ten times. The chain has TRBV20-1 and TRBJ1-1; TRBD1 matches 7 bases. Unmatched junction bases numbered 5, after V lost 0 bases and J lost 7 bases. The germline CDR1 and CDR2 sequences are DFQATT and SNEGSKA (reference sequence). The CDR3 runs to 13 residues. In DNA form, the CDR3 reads TGCAGTGCTAGAGATTCGCAGGGGGGTGAAGCTTTCTTT. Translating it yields CSARDSQGGEAFF.

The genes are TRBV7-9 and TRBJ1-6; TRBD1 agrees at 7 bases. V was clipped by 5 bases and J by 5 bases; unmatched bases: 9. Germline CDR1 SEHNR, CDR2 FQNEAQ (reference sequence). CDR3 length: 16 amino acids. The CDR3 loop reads CASSGNDRADNSPLHF. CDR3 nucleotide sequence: TGTGCCAGCAGCGGTAATGACAGGGCGGATAATTCACCCCTCCACTTT.

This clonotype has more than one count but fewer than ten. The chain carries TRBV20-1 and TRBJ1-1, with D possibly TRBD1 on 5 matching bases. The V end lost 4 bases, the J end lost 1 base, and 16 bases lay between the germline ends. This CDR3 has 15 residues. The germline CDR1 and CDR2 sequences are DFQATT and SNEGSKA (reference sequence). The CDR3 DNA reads TGCAGTGCTACCGAAGCTAGACAGACGAACACTGAAGCTTTCTTT. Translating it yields CSATEARQTNTEAFF.

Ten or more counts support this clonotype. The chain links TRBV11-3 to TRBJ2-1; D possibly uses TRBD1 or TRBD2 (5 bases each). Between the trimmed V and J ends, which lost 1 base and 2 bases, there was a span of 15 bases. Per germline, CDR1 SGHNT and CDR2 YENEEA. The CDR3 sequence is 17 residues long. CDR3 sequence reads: CASSLASGPTTYNEQFF. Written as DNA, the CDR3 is TGTGCCAGCAGCTTAGCATCGGGACCGACGACCTACAATGAGCAGTTCTTC.

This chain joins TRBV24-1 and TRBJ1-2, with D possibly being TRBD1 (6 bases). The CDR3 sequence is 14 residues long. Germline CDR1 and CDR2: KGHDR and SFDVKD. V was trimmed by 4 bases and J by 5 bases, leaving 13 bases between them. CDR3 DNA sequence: TGTGCCACCAGTGACCGGACAGTTCAATATGGCTACACCTTC. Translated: CATSDRTVQYGYTF.

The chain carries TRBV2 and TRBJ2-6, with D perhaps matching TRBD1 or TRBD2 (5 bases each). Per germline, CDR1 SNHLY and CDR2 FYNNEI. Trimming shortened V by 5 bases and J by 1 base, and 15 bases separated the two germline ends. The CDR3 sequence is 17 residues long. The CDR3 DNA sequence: TGTGCCAGCAGTCGTCGGGACCGGCAATCTGGGGCCAACGTCCTGACTTTC. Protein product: CASSRRDRQSGANVLTF.

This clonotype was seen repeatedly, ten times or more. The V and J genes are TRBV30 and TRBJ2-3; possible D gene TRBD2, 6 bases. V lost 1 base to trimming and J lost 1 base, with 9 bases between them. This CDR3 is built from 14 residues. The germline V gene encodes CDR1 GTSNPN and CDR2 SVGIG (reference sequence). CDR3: CAWSGASGTDTQYF. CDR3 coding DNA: TGTGCCTGGAGTGGGGCTAGCGGCACAGATACGCAGTATTTT.

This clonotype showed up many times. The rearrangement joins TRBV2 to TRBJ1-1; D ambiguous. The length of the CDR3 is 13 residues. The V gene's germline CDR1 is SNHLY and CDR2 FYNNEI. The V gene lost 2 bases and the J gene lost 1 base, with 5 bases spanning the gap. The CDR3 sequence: CASSEYGNTEAFF. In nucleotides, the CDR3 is TGTGCCAGCAGTGAATATGGGAACACTGAAGCTTTCTTT.

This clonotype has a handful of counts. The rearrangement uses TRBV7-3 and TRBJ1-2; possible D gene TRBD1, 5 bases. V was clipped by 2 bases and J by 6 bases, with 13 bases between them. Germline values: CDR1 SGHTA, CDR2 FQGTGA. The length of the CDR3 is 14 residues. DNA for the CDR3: TGTGCCAGCAGCTTACGGGGCCGGGAGGATGGCTACACCTTC. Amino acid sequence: CASSLRGREDGYTF.

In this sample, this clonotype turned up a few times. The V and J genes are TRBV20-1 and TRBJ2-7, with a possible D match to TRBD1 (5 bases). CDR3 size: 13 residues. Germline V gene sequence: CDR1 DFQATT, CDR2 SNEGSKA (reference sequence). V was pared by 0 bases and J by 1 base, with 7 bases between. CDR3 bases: TGCAGTGCTAGAGATCCAGGGTCCTACGAGCAGTACTTC. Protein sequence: CSARDPGSYEQYF.

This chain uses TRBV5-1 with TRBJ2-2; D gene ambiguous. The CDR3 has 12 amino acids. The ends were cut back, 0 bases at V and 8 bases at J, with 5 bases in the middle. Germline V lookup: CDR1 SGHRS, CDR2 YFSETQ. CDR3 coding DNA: TGCGCCAGCAGCTTGGACGATGGGGAGCTGTTTTTT. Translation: CASSLDDGELFF. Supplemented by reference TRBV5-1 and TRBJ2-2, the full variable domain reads KAGVTQTPRYLIKTRGQQVTLSCSPISGHRSVSWYQQTPGQGLQFLFEYFSETQRNKGNFPGRFSGRQFSNSRSEMNVSTLELGDSALYLCASSLDDGELFFGEGSRLTVL.

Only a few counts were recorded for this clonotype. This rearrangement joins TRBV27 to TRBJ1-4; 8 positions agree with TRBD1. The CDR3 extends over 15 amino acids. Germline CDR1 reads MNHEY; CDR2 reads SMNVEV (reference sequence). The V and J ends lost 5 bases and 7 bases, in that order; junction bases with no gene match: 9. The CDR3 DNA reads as TGTGCCAGCAGTATGGACAGGGCGAGCAGTGAAAAACTGTTTTTT. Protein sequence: CASSMDRASSEKLFF.

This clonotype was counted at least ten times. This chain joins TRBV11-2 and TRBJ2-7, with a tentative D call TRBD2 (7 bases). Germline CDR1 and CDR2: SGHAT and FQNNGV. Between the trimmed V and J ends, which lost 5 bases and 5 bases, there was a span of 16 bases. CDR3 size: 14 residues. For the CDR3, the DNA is TGTGCCAGCAGCAAACTCCAGGGGAGGGACGAGCAGTACTTC. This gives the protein CASSKLQGRDEQYF.

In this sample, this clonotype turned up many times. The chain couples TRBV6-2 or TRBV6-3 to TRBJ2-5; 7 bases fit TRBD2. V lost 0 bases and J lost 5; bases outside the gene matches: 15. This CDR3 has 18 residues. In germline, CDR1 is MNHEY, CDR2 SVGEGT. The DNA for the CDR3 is TGTGCCAGCAGTTACTCGTTCTCCAAGGCTAGCGGAAGGGAGACCCAGTACTTC. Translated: CASSYSFSKASGRETQYF.

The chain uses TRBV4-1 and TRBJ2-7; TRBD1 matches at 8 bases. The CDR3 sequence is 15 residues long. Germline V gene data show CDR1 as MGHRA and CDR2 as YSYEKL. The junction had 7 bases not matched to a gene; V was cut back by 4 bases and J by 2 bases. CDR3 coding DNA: TGCGCCAGCAGCCCCCTCGGGACAGGAGCCTACGAGCAGTACTTC. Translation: CASSPLGTGAYEQYF.

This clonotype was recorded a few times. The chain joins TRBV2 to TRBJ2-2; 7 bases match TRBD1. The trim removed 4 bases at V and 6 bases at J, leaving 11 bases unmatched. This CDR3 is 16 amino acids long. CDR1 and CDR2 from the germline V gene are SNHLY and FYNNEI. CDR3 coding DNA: TGTGCCAGCAGTGCCCTTGACAGGGCAAGCTCCGGGGAGCTGTTTTTT. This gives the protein CASSALDRASSGELFF. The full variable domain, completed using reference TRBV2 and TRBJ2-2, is EPEVTQTPSHQVTQMGQEVILRCVPISNHLYFYWYRQILGQKVEFLVSFYNNEISEKSEIFDDQFSVERPDGSNFTLKIRSTKLEDSAMYFCASSALDRASSGELFFGEGSRLTVL.

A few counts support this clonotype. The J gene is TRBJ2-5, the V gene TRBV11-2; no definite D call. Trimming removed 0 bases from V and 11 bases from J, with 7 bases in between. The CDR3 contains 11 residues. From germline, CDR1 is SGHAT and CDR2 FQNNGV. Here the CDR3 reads CASSLETVQYF. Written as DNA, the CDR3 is TGTGCCAGCAGCTTAGAAACTGTACAGTACTTC.

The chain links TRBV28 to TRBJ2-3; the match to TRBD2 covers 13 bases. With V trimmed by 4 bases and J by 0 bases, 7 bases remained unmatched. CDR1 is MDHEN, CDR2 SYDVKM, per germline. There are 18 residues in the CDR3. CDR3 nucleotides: TGTGCCAGCAGTTCCAACGGACTAGCGGGAGAAAGCACAGATACGCAGTATTTT. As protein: CASSSNGLAGESTDTQYF.

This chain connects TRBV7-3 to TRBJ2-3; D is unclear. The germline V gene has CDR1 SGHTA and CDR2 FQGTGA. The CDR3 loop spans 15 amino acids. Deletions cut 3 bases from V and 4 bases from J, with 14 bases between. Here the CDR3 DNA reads TGTGCCAGCAGCTTCTCGGGTGACCGCGCAGATACGCAGTATTTT. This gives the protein CASSFSGDRADTQYF.

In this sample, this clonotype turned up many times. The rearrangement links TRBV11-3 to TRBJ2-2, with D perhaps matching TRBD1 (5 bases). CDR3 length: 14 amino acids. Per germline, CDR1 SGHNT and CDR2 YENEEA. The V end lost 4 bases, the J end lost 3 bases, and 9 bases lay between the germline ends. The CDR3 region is CASSSDTYTGELFF. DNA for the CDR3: TGTGCCAGCAGCTCGGACACCTACACCGGGGAGCTGTTTTTT.

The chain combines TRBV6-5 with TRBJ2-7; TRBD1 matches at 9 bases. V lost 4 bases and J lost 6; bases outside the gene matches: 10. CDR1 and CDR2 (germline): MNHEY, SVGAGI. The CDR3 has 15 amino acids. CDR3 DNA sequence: TGTGCCAGCAGTTCCCCGGGGACAGGGCCATCCGAGCAGTACTTC. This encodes CASSSPGTGPSEQYF.

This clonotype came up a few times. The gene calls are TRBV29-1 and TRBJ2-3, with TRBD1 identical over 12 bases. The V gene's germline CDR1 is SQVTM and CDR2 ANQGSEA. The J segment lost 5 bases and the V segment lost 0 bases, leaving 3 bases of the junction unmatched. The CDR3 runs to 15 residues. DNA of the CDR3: TGCAGCGTTGAAGATCGGGACAGGGGGCAAGATACGCAGTATTTT. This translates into CSVEDRDRGQDTQYF.

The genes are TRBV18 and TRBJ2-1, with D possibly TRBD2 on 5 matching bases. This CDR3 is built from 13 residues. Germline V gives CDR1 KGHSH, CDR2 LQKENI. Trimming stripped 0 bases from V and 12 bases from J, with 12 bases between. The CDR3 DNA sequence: TGTGCCAGCTCACCACCGTCGGTAGAGGGGCAGTTCTTC. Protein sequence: CASSPPSVEGQFF.

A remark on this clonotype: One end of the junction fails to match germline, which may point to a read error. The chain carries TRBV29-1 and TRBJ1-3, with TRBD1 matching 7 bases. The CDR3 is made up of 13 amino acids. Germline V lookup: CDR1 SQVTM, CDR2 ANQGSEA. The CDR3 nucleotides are TGCAGCGCAGGGACAGACTCTGGAAACACCATATGTTTT. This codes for CSAGTDSGNTICF.

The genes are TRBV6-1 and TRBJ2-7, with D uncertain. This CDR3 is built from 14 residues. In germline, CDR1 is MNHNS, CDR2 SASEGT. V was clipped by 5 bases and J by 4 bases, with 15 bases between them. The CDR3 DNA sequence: TGTGCCAGCAGTCCAGATTGGGGTTTGTACGAGCAGTACTTC. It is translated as CASSPDWGLYEQYF.

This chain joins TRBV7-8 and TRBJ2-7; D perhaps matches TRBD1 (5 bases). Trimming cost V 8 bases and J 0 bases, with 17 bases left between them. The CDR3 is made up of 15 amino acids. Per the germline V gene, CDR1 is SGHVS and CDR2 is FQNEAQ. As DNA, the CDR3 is TGTGCCAGCCGCCAACAGGATATTCCCTCCTACGAGCAGTACTTC. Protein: CASRQQDIPSYEQYF.

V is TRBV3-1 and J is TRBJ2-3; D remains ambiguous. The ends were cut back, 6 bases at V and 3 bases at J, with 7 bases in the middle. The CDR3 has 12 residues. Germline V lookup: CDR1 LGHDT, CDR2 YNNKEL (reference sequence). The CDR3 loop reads CASSEVTDTQYF. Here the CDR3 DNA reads TGTGCCAGCAGTGAAGTTACAGATACGCAGTATTTT.

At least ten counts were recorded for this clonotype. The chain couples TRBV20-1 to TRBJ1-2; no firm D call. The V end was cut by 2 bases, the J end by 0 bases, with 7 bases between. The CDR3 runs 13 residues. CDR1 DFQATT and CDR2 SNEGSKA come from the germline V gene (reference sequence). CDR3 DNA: TGCAGTGCTAGAAATACAGCTAACTATGGCTACACCTTC. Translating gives CSARNTANYGYTF.

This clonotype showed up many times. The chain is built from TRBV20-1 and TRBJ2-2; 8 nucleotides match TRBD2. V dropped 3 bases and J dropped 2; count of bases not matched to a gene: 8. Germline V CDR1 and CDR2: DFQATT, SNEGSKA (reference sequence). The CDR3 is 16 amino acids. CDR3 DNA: TGCAGTGCTAGTCTAACTAGCGGATCTAACACCGGGGAGCTGTTTTTT. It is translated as CSASLTSGSNTGELFF.